A selection of T cell receptor beta chains follows, all from one sample in a study of cytomegalovirus exposure and HLA in healthy donors. Data came from immunoSEQ multiplex PCR; TCRdb stores just in-frame clones and leaves some out. The table lists approximately 190,000 clones, around 78% of them singletons. The sequenced sample was PBMCs. Receptors originate from a woman in her 30s in good health and CMV-seropositive. Both conserved end residues are part of each CDR3. D genes are given only for firm matches. Size is stated for part of the rows, as once, few or many counts, or as a class when the clone is expanded.

.	TRBJ2-6	TRBV4-3	.	CASSQDGSSGANVLTF	TGCGCCAGCAGCCAAGATGGCAGCTCTGGGGCCAACGTCCTGACTTTC
.	TRBJ2-5	TRBV11-3	once	CASSLGWEVETQYF	TGTGCCAGCAGCCTAGGGTGGGAGGTGGAGACCCAGTACTTC
TRBD2	TRBJ2-1	TRBV4-1	.	CASSSRTSGSWGKSNEQFF	TGCGCCAGCAGCTCCAGGACTAGCGGGAGTTGGGGAAAGTCCAATGAGCAGTTCTTC
.	TRBJ2-5	TRBV28	.	CASTPRRTQETQYF	TGTGCCAGTACCCCCCGCAGGACACAAGAGACCCAGTACTTC
.	TRBJ2-2	TRBV28	.	CAVRTPNTGELFF	TGTGCCGTACGTACACCGAACACCGGGGAGCTGTTTTTT
.	TRBJ1-4	TRBV28	.	CASSLANEKLFF	TGTGCCAGCAGCCTTGCTAATGAAAAACTGTTTTTT
.	TRBJ1-1	TRBV28	.	CASSSPGHAEDTEAFF	TGTGCCAGCAGTTCCCCGGGACACGCGGAGGACACTGAAGCTTTCTTT
TRBD1	TRBJ1-1	TRBV6-1	few	CASSRDRGQTEAFF	TGTGCCAGCAGTAGGGACAGGGGGCAGACTGAAGCTTTCTTT
TRBD1	TRBJ2-1	TRBV4-1	.	CASSHGDRDYNEQFF	TGCGCCAGCAGCCACGGGGACAGGGATTACAATGAGCAGTTCTTC
TRBD2	TRBJ2-7	TRBV11-3	.	CASTPGTSGRGEQYF	TGTGCCAGCACCCCCGGGACTAGCGGTCGGGGGGAGCAGTACTTC
.	TRBJ2-3	TRBV29-1	.	CSARRERTDTQYF	TGCAGCGCGAGGAGGGAACGCACAGATACGCAGTATTTT
.	TRBJ2-5	TRBV7-3	.	CASSLGGAVGETQYF	TGTGCCAGCAGCTTAGGGGGGGCCGTAGGAGAGACCCAGTACTTC
.	TRBJ2-7	TRBV27	once	CASSLTLLGNSEQYF	TGTGCCAGCAGTTTAACCCTCCTAGGAAACTCCGAGCAGTACTTC
.	TRBJ1-1	TRBV7-9	few	CASSSGVQEAFF	TGTGCCAGCAGCTCGGGGGTCCAGGAAGCTTTCTTT
TRBD2	TRBJ2-3	TRBV2	once	CASARGGRPTDTQYF	TGTGCCAGCGCCCGGGGGGGCCGGCCGACAGATACGCAGTATTTT
TRBD2	TRBJ2-1	TRBV5-6	.	CASSARLAGGRNEQFF	TGTGCCAGCAGCGCCAGGCTAGCGGGCGGAAGAAATGAGCAGTTCTTC
.	TRBJ2-1	TRBV11-3	.	CASSSLRGPGNEQFF	TGTGCCAGCAGCTCCTTGAGAGGGCCGGGAAATGAGCAGTTCTTC
TRBD1	TRBJ2-7	TRBV6-1	.	CASSELGQLYEQYF	TGTGCCAGCAGCGAACTGGGACAGCTCTACGAGCAGTACTTC
TRBD1	TRBJ2-7	TRBV28	.	CASSFIVGQGLYEQYF	TGTGCCAGCAGTTTTATTGTAGGACAGGGCCTCTACGAGCAGTACTTC
.	TRBJ1-1	TRBV5-1	.	CASSLGERTGTEAFF	TGCGCCAGCAGCTTGGGGGAGAGGACTGGGACTGAAGCTTTCTTT
TRBD2	TRBJ2-2	TRBV6-1	.	CASSERRLAGGRDTGELFF	TGTGCCAGCAGTGAACGGAGACTAGCGGGGGGGCGGGACACCGGGGAGCTGTTTTTT
.	TRBJ2-4	TRBV9	.	CASSVGQGNIQYF	TGTGCCAGCAGCGTAGGCCAGGGTAACATTCAGTACTTC
TRBD1	TRBJ1-2	TRBV9	.	CASSVGGTGFSANYGYTF	TGTGCCAGCAGCGTAGGAGGGACAGGGTTCTCGGCTAACTATGGCTACACCTTC
.	TRBJ2-5	TRBV4-1	.	CASSRHSQGGETQYF	TGCGCCAGCAGCCGCCATAGTCAGGGGGGAGAGACCCAGTACTTC
TRBD2	TRBJ2-2	TRBV14	.	CASSQDRLAGGPNTGELFF	TGTGCCAGCAGCCAAGATAGACTAGCGGGGGGGCCGAACACCGGGGAGCTGTTTTTT
TRBD1	TRBJ2-3	TRBV18	.	CASSPVGTGGTTDTQYF	TGTGCCAGCTCACCCGTCGGGACAGGGGGGACCACAGATACGCAGTATTTT
.	TRBJ1-3	TRBV30	once	CAWSYSSGNTIYF	TGTGCCTGGAGTTACAGCTCTGGAAACACCATATATTTT
.	TRBJ1-5	TRBV19	.	CASSSHGGQREPQHF	TGTGCCAGTAGTAGTCACGGGGGTCAACGGGAGCCCCAGCATTTT
.	TRBJ2-3	TRBV7-2	.	CASSQIHPADTQYF	TGTGCCAGCAGCCAAATCCACCCAGCAGATACGCAGTATTTT
.	TRBJ1-1	TRBV7-8	.	CASSLGTENTEAFF	TGTGCCAGCAGCTTAGGGACAGAGAACACTGAAGCTTTCTTT
TRBD1	TRBJ2-5	TRBV5-1	.	CASSLGDRGRGETQYF	TGCGCCAGCAGCCTGGGAGACAGGGGCCGAGGAGAGACCCAGTACTTC
.	TRBJ2-7	TRBV7-9	.	CASSSGQGSLYEQYF	TGTGCCAGCAGCTCAGGCCAGGGTTCCCTCTACGAGCAGTACTTC
.	TRBJ1-5	TRBV11-2	.	CASSLDPGDQPQHF	TGTGCCAGCAGCTTAGACCCAGGGGATCAGCCCCAGCATTTT
.	TRBJ1-1	TRBV29-1	.	CSDPARGEDTEAFF	TGCAGCGACCCGGCTCGGGGGGAGGACACTGAAGCTTTCTTT
.	TRBJ2-2	TRBV19	few	CASSLTANTGELFF	TGTGCCAGTAGTCTGACAGCGAACACCGGGGAGCTGTTTTTT
.	TRBJ1-2	TRBV11-2	.	CASSLAGGGYTF	TGTGCCAGCAGCTTAGCCGGGGGAGGCTACACCTTC
.	TRBJ2-7	TRBV5-6	.	CASSLADNWQYF	TGTGCCAGCAGCTTGGCCGACAATTGGCAGTACTTC
.	TRBJ1-5	TRBV5-1	.	CASSSGSNQPQHF	TGCGCCAGCAGTTCGGGTAGCAATCAGCCCCAGCATTTT
.	TRBJ2-5	TRBV6-5	.	CASSSPGYQETQYF	TGTGCCAGCAGTTCCCCAGGGTACCAAGAGACCCAGTACTTC
TRBD1	TRBJ1-1	TRBV6-1	.	CASTSGQGREAFF	TGTGCCAGTACCTCGGGACAGGGGCGCGAAGCTTTCTTT
TRBD1	TRBJ1-3	TRBV19	.	CASSISDRGSGNTIYF	TGTGCCAGTAGTATATCGGACAGGGGCTCTGGAAACACCATATATTTT
TRBD2	TRBJ2-7	TRBV7-9	.	CASSARQLAGAYEQYF	TGTGCCAGCAGCGCGAGGCAACTAGCGGGGGCCTACGAGCAGTACTTC
TRBD1	TRBJ2-3	TRBV5-1	.	CASSFSGTGGSDTQYF	TGCGCCAGCAGCTTCTCCGGGACAGGGGGCTCAGATACGCAGTATTTT
.	TRBJ2-1	TRBV13	.	CASSLVRRASYNEQFF	TGTGCCAGCAGCTTAGTTCGCAGGGCCTCCTACAATGAGCAGTTCTTC